This T cell receptor beta chain is from a study of shared clonotypes between healthy human individuals. With 2 bases removed from V and 6 bases from J, the gap between germline ends came to 9 bases. CDR3 length: 12 residues. CDR1 is SGHDT, CDR2 YYEEEE, per germline. Every immunoSEQ plate was one replicate of a subset's evenly spread DNA. Profiling relied on immunoSEQ multiplex PCR, and the TCRdb table lists in-frame clones only, not all of them. The sample yields approximately 2.5 million clones, around 90% seen once. This clonotype originated in a man between 18 and 29 years old in good health. The specimen was naive CD4+ T cells sorted from blood. This sample's subset: CD45RA+ positively selected. V gene TRBV5-6 combines with J gene TRBJ2-7; D unclear. The CDR3: CASSFASSEQYF. In DNA, the CDR3 is TGTGCCAGCAGCTTCGCGTCCAGCGAGCAGTACTTC.